Listed here are 25 T cell receptor beta chains from one sample, sequenced in a study of Graves' ophthalmopathy and Graves' hyperthyroidism. RNA transcripts were the source from which TCR beta CDR3 regions were amplified. HTBI primers were employed in first-round RT-PCR, then a second-round multiplex PCR followed. In TCRdb, the multiplex PCR reads were re-called with MiXCR into one record per CDR3 protein. This table holds 40,000 or so distinct CDR3 sequences, roughly 52% found once. Source material: peripheral blood. The receptors stem from an adult woman with stable Graves' hyperthyroidism.

This clonotype has a count of ten or more. This chain links TRBV28 with TRBJ2-6; D gene uncertain. Looked up from germline, CDR1 is MDHEN and CDR2 is SYDVKM. The V and J ends lost 6 bases and 1 base respectively, with 4 bases between them. The CDR3 runs 13 residues. CDR3 region: CASSASGANVLTF. In nucleotides, the CDR3 is TGTGCCAGCAGCGCTTCTGGGGCCAACGTCCTGACTTTC.

This clonotype was seen at least ten times. V is TRBV29-1 and J is TRBJ2-7; 9 bases align to TRBD1. In germline, CDR1 is SQVTM, CDR2 ANQGSEA. J was trimmed by 0 bases and V by 5 bases; bases with no gene match: 5. The CDR3 is made up of 14 amino acids. Written as DNA, the CDR3 is TGCAGCGTTCTTGGGACAGGGAGCTCCTACGAGCAGTACTTC. This codes for CSVLGTGSSYEQYF.

The rearrangement links TRBV29-1 to TRBJ1-1; perhaps TRBD1 as D (6 bases). The V gene's germline CDR1 is SQVTM and CDR2 ANQGSEA. The CDR3 consists of 11 residues. V was cut by 7 bases and J by 5 bases, with 11 bases left in between. The CDR3 coding sequence is TGCAGCGACGGGGGCAAGACTGAAGCTTTCTTT. Translation gives CSDGGKTEAFF.

This clonotype appeared many times. The chain carries TRBV19 and TRBJ2-5; D is perhaps TRBD1 (7 bases). Germline loops: CDR1 LNHDA, CDR2 SQIVND (reference sequence). The CDR3 runs to 16 residues. Trimming removed 3 bases at V and 5 bases at J, with 19 bases between. CDR3 region: CASSIVRRGLGETQYF. The CDR3 nucleotides are TGTGCCAGTAGTATCGTCCGGAGGGGGCTTGGGGAGACCCAGTACTTC. Combining the CDR3 with reference TRBV19 and TRBJ2-5 gives the whole variable domain DGGITQSPKYLFRKEGQNVTLSCEQNLNHDAMYWYRQDPGQGLRLIYYSQIVNDFQKGDIAEGYSVSREKKESFPLTVTSAQKNPTAFYLCASSIVRRGLGETQYFGPGTRLLVL.

Only one count was recorded for this clonotype. The rearrangement links TRBV6-5 to TRBJ2-7; TRBD2 aligns across 10 bases. The CDR3 contains 15 residues. The germline gives CDR1 MNHEY, CDR2 SVGAGI. V lost 2 bases and J lost 3; bases outside the gene matches: 4. This CDR3 reads CASSYLAGVNYEQYF. The CDR3 nucleotides read TGTGCCAGCAGTTACCTAGCGGGAGTGAACTACGAGCAGTACTTC.

The V call is TRBV20-1, the J call TRBJ2-5, with 8 bases lining up with TRBD1. The V gene's germline CDR1 is DFQATT and CDR2 SNEGSKA (reference sequence). The CDR3 runs 13 residues. J lost 5 bases, V lost 8 bases, and 10 bases had no gene match. CDR3 sequence (DNA): TGCAGTCCCACTCAGGGGGCTGGGGAGACCCAGTACTTC. Translated, it gives CSPTQGAGETQYF.

Here the CDR3 reads CASSLSTGYEQYF. CDR3 in DNA: TGTGCCAGCAGCTTAAGCACAGGTTACGAGCAGTACTTC. The gene calls are TRBV11-2 and TRBJ2-7, with a tentative D call TRBD1 (5 bases). CDR3 length: 13 amino acids. Per germline, CDR1 SGHAT and CDR2 FQNNGV. The V end lost 2 bases, the J end lost 4 bases, and 9 bases lay between the germline ends.

This clonotype was seen repeatedly, ten times or more. V is TRBV6-5 and J is TRBJ2-7; D might be TRBD1 or TRBD2, each matching 5 bases. The CDR3 runs to 17 residues. CDR1 and CDR2 (germline): MNHEY, SVGAGI. V lost 0 bases, J lost 2 bases, and 17 bases lay in between. Written as DNA, the CDR3 is TGTGCCAGCAGTTACTCCTACTCGGGACCCCAGACCTACGAGCAGTACTTC. The encoded protein is CASSYSYSGPQTYEQYF.

Worth noting for this clonotype: Relative to the germline gene, one junction end is altered; a read error may explain this. The V gene is TRBV7-8, the J gene TRBJ1-4; 7 bases fit TRBD1. Germline V gives CDR1 SGHVS, CDR2 FQNEAQ. The CDR3 totals 16 residues. For the CDR3, the DNA is TGTGCCAGCAGCCAAGTAGGGGGCGCACGTATTGAAGAACTGTTTTTT. This gives the protein CASSQVGGARIEELFF.

Judged by abundance, this clonotype is medium-sized. V gene TRBV10-3 combines with J gene TRBJ1-6, with a tentative D call TRBD1 (6 bases). Trimming removed 3 bases at V and 12 bases at J, with 6 bases between. Germline CDR1 and CDR2: ENHRY and SYGVKD. The CDR3 runs to 11 residues. The CDR3 region has the DNA TGTGCCATCAGTGAACAGGGACCCCTCCACTTT. Protein sequence: CAISEQGPLHF.

This clonotype was detected ten times or more. The chain uses TRBV5-1 and TRBJ1-1; a possible D gene is TRBD1 (6 bases). Trimming shortened V by 2 bases and J by 4 bases, and 18 bases separated the two germline ends. Germline V gene lookup returns CDR1 SGHRS and CDR2 YFSETQ. The CDR3 length is 16 residues. The DNA of the CDR3 is TGCGCCAGCAGCTTTTCGGGGGGGGCGATTAGCACTGAAGCTTTCTTT. Protein product: CASSFSGGAISTEAFF.

This clonotype has a count of ten or more. The chain couples TRBV28 to TRBJ1-2; D is unresolved. V gave up 7 bases and J gave up 8 bases, with 17 bases separating them. The V gene's germline CDR1 is MDHEN and CDR2 SYDVKM. This CDR3 is built from 13 residues. In nucleotides, the CDR3 is TGTGCCAGCAATTCCTGGGGAGGGAAGGGCTACACCTTC. This codes for CASNSWGGKGYTF.

In regard to this clonotype: One end of the junction is discordant with germline, which a read error may explain. The chain uses TRBV7-9 and TRBJ2-2; TRBD2 is a possible D gene (5 bases). The CDR3 contains 15 residues. Germline values: CDR1 SEHNR, CDR2 FQNEAQ (reference sequence). The CDR3 nucleotides are TGTGCCAACAGCCCCCGGGGATTCAACACCGGGGAGCTGTTTTTT. Protein: CANSPRGFNTGELFF.

This clonotype is judged medium-sized. The chain uses TRBV2 and TRBJ1-1; D is undetermined. Looked up from germline, CDR1 is SNHLY and CDR2 is FYNNEI. The CDR3 contains 13 residues. Trimming stripped 2 bases from V and 0 bases from J, with 4 bases between. The CDR3 DNA is TGTGCCAGCAGTGAATACCTGAACACTGAAGCTTTCTTT. This gives the protein CASSEYLNTEAFF. Supplemented by reference TRBV2 and TRBJ1-1, the full variable domain reads EPEVTQTPSHQVTQMGQEVILRCVPISNHLYFYWYRQILGQKVEFLVSFYNNEISEKSEIFDDQFSVERPDGSNFTLKIRSTKLEDSAMYFCASSEYLNTEAFFGQGTRLTVV.

The rearrangement uses TRBV20-1 and TRBJ2-6; 10 bases align to TRBD2. Trimming at V came to 1 base and at J to 4 bases, leaving 10 bases not matched to a gene. The CDR3 has 18 amino acids. Germline V gene data show CDR1 as DFQATT and CDR2 as SNEGSKA (reference sequence). The CDR3 region is CSARGASGSRLGANVLTF. CDR3 nucleotides: TGCAGTGCTAGAGGCGCTAGCGGGAGTCGCTTAGGGGCCAACGTCCTGACTTTC.

This clonotype came up many times. The V and J genes are TRBV7-2 and TRBJ1-1; maybe TRBD1 (5 bases). There are 15 residues in the CDR3. In germline, CDR1 is SGHTA, CDR2 FQGNSA. Trimming cost V 1 base and J 0 bases, with 9 bases left between them. The CDR3 reads CASSLGGPMNTEAFF. DNA of the CDR3: TGTGCCAGCAGCTTAGGGGGACCGATGAACACTGAAGCTTTCTTT.

This clonotype was recorded at least ten times. The chain joins TRBV7-6 to TRBJ2-7, with a weak D call TRBD1 (6 bases). The CDR3 contains 14 residues. V lost 1 base to trimming and J lost 4 bases, with 11 bases between them. Germline V gene sequence: CDR1 SGHVS, CDR2 FNYEAQ. CDR3: CASSLDTGPYEQYF. The CDR3 region has the DNA TGTGCCAGCAGCTTAGATACAGGGCCTTACGAGCAGTACTTC.

This rearrangement joins TRBV20-1 to TRBJ1-5; possibly TRBD1 for D (6 bases). Between the trimmed V and J ends, which lost 3 bases and 1 base, there was a span of 13 bases. The CDR3 runs to 15 residues. CDR1 is DFQATT, CDR2 SNEGSKA, per germline (reference sequence). The CDR3 DNA sequence: TGCAGTGCTAGGACAGGTCTAAGGAGCAATCAGCCCCAGCATTTT. It specifies CSARTGLRSNQPQHF.

This clonotype was observed many times. V gene TRBV6-5 combines with J gene TRBJ2-6; D is ambiguous. CDR1 and CDR2 from the germline V gene are MNHEY and SVGAGI. V lost 7 bases, J lost 0 bases, and 19 bases lay in between. CDR3 length equals 18 residues. DNA for the CDR3: TGTGCCAGCACCCCCCGGGTGACCGAGATCTCTGGGGCCAACGTCCTGACTTTC. Encoded protein: CASTPRVTEISGANVLTF.

The chain has TRBV12-3 or TRBV12-4 and TRBJ1-2, with D possibly matching TRBD1 (6 bases). The V end lost 5 bases, the J end lost 2 bases, and 9 bases lay between the germline ends. CDR3 length equals 13 residues. The CDR3 loop is CASSEDRNYGYTF. CDR3 in DNA: TGTGCCAGCAGTGAAGACAGGAACTATGGCTACACCTTC.

The chain carries TRBV7-9 and TRBJ2-7; TRBD1 matches 9 bases. The CDR3 is 14 residues long. Losses at the gene ends were 4 bases for V and 5 bases for J; bases not matched to a gene: 6. CDR1 and CDR2 (germline): SEHNR, FQNEAQ (reference sequence). The CDR3 here is CASSSPGQGHEQYF. The DNA for the CDR3 is TGTGCCAGCAGCTCTCCGGGACAGGGCCACGAGCAGTACTTC.

This clonotype was picked up one time. This sequence joins TRBV29-1 and TRBJ1-1, with a possible D match to TRBD1 (5 bases). Germline V gene data show CDR1 as SQVTM and CDR2 as ANQGSEA. This CDR3 has 13 residues. The CDR3 DNA reads as TGCAGTGAACGGGGGGAAGGGGACACTGAAGCTTTCTTT. It encodes CSERGEGDTEAFF.

This clonotype has at least ten counts. CDR3 nucleotide sequence: TGTGCCAGCAGTTACTCGTTCTTAAGGGGCGGGGAGACCCAGTACTTC. Its translation: CASSYSFLRGGETQYF. The chain recombines TRBV6-5 with TRBJ2-5; D assignment may be TRBD1 or TRBD2 (5 bases each). The V gene lost 0 bases and the J gene lost 5 bases, with 16 bases spanning the gap. The germline V gene encodes CDR1 MNHEY and CDR2 SVGAGI. The CDR3 has 16 residues.

The CDR3 bases are TGTGCCAGCGAGGGGGGGGGGAGGCTCGAGCAGTACTTC. Its translation is CASEGGGRLEQYF. J is TRBJ2-7 and V is TRBV2; a possible D gene is TRBD2 (7 bases). The CDR3 is 13 residues long. Germline lookup yields CDR1 SNHLY and CDR2 FYNNEI. V gave up 8 bases and J gave up 6 bases, with 17 bases separating them. Looking up the rest from reference TRBV2 and TRBJ2-7 gives the full variable domain: EPEVTQTPSHQVTQMGQEVILRCVPISNHLYFYWYRQILGQKVEFLVSFYNNEISEKSEIFDDQFSVERPDGSNFTLKIRSTKLEDSAMYFCASEGGGRLEQYFGPGTRLTVT.

This clonotype was detected ten times or more. In this CDR3 the conserved last residue, phenylalanine or tryptophan, is missing, so a read error is likely. Because the CDR3's place on the DNA is in doubt, the DNA is left out and the CDR3 is given as listed by TCRdb. V gene TRBV20-1 combines with J gene TRBJ1-2; the D segment call TRBD1 is taken from the table without a DNA check. The CDR3 spans 11 residues, counting both ends. Germline loops: CDR1 DFQATT, CDR2 SNEGSKA (reference sequence). CDR3 loop: CSAPRDRGFSL.